The rows below give T cell receptor beta chains drawn from one sample of a study of cytomegalovirus exposure and HLA in healthy donors. Generated by immunoSEQ multiplex PCR, the TCRdb table keeps only in-frame clones and is missing some. The table has 120,000 to 150,000 clones, 80% seen once. Specimen: PBMCs. The receptors were gathered from a male donor in good health and CMV-seronegative. The CDR3 runs from the conserved cysteine through the conserved F or W. Fields, in order: J gene, D gene, clone size, V gene, CDR3 protein, CDR3 DNA. D genes are given only for firm matches. Rows give clone size only sometimes, using once, few, many, or a class for an expanded clone.

j_call: TRBJ1-1
d_call: TRBD1
clone_size: .
v_call: TRBV4-1
cdr3_aa: CASSRLYRGRVANTEAFF
cdr3_nt: TGCGCCAGCAGCCGCCTGTACAGGGGAAGAGTCGCAAACACTGAAGCTTTCTTT

j_call: TRBJ2-1
d_call: TRBD2
clone_size: .
v_call: TRBV4-3
cdr3_aa: CASSQGLAGNAAEQFF
cdr3_nt: TGCGCCAGCAGCCAGGGACTAGCGGGGAACGCAGCTGAGCAGTTCTTC

j_call: TRBJ2-6
d_call: TRBD1
clone_size: .
v_call: TRBV9
cdr3_aa: CASSVGPGTDSGANVLTF
cdr3_nt: TGTGCCAGCAGCGTCGGTCCGGGGACAGACTCTGGGGCCAACGTCCTGACTTTC

j_call: TRBJ1-1
d_call: TRBD1
clone_size: few
v_call: TRBV28
cdr3_aa: CASTITGGDLEAFF
cdr3_nt: TGTGCCAGCACCATCACAGGGGGCGACTTAGAAGCTTTCTTT

j_call: TRBJ2-5
d_call: .
clone_size: .
v_call: TRBV19
cdr3_aa: CASSIERGTQYF
cdr3_nt: TGTGCCAGTAGTATAGAGCGTGGGACCCAGTACTTC

j_call: TRBJ1-3
d_call: TRBD1
clone_size: few
v_call: TRBV4-2
cdr3_aa: CASSRDRGLSGNTIYF
cdr3_nt: TGTGCCAGCAGCCGGGACAGGGGGCTCTCTGGAAACACCATATATTTT

j_call: TRBJ2-7
d_call: .
clone_size: .
v_call: TRBV28
cdr3_aa: CASRVRSFEGEQYF
cdr3_nt: TGTGCCAGCCGCGTAAGGTCTTTTGAGGGCGAGCAGTACTTC

j_call: TRBJ1-2
d_call: .
clone_size: few
v_call: TRBV30
cdr3_aa: CACYRAYGYTF
cdr3_nt: TGTGCCTGTTACAGGGCGTATGGCTACACCTTC

j_call: TRBJ2-7
d_call: TRBD1
clone_size: .
v_call: TRBV18
cdr3_aa: CASSQDRGGEQYF
cdr3_nt: TGTGCCAGCTCGCAGGACAGGGGAGGCGAGCAGTACTTC

j_call: TRBJ1-2
d_call: TRBD1
clone_size: .
v_call: TRBV28
cdr3_aa: CASTLGQGADGYTF
cdr3_nt: TGTGCCAGCACTCTGGGACAGGGGGCAGATGGCTACACCTTC

j_call: TRBJ1-1
d_call: .
clone_size: once
v_call: TRBV5-4
cdr3_aa: CASSFRTQGKRHGAFF
cdr3_nt: TGTGCCAGCAGCTTCCGAACGCAGGGTAAGCGCCACGGGGCTTTCTTT

j_call: TRBJ2-2
d_call: .
clone_size: .
v_call: TRBV2
cdr3_aa: CASSETWQGTGELFF
cdr3_nt: TGTGCCAGCAGTGAGACCTGGCAGGGCACCGGGGAGCTGTTTTTT

j_call: TRBJ2-3
d_call: .
clone_size: once
v_call: TRBV4-2
cdr3_aa: CASSTTTSSDTQYF
cdr3_nt: TGTGCCAGCAGCACGACGACTAGTTCAGATACGCAGTATTTT

j_call: TRBJ2-2
d_call: .
clone_size: .
v_call: TRBV5-1
cdr3_aa: CASSGQGISNIGELFF
cdr3_nt: TGCGCCAGCAGCGGGCAGGGTATTTCGAACATCGGGGAGCTGTTTTTT

j_call: TRBJ2-3
d_call: TRBD2
clone_size: .
v_call: TRBV4-3
cdr3_aa: CASSQDGTSGGDTQYF
cdr3_nt: TGCGCCAGCAGCCAAGACGGGACTAGCGGGGGAGATACGCAGTATTTT

j_call: TRBJ1-2
d_call: .
clone_size: .
v_call: TRBV5-1
cdr3_aa: CASSLEWQGNYGYTF
cdr3_nt: TGCGCCAGCAGCTTGGAGTGGCAGGGGAACTATGGCTACACCTTC

j_call: TRBJ1-3
d_call: .
clone_size: .
v_call: TRBV5-6
cdr3_aa: CASSSTGRNTIYF
cdr3_nt: TGTGCCAGCAGCTCCACAGGCAGAAACACCATATATTTT

j_call: TRBJ1-1
d_call: .
clone_size: once
v_call: TRBV7-9
cdr3_aa: CAGRSTLDTEAFF
cdr3_nt: TGTGCCGGCAGGTCCACCCTAGACACTGAAGCTTTCTTT

j_call: TRBJ1-4
d_call: .
clone_size: .
v_call: TRBV4-1
cdr3_aa: CASSQGPGFNEKLFF
cdr3_nt: TGCGCCAGCAGCCAAGGGCCGGGATTTAATGAAAAACTGTTTTTT

j_call: TRBJ2-7
d_call: .
clone_size: .
v_call: TRBV11-2
cdr3_aa: CASSLDHGGALEQYF
cdr3_nt: TGTGCCAGCAGCTTAGATCATGGGGGCGCTCTCGAGCAGTACTTC

j_call: TRBJ1-2
d_call: TRBD1
clone_size: .
v_call: TRBV5-1
cdr3_aa: CASSLWTGNGYTF
cdr3_nt: TGCGCCAGCAGCTTATGGACAGGGAATGGCTACACCTTC

j_call: TRBJ2-1
d_call: .
clone_size: .
v_call: TRBV11-2
cdr3_aa: CASRDRTGTAPNEQFF
cdr3_nt: TGTGCCAGCAGGGACAGGACCGGGACTGCTCCTAATGAGCAGTTCTTC

j_call: TRBJ2-7
d_call: .
clone_size: .
v_call: TRBV7-2
cdr3_aa: CASSLDRGYEQYF
cdr3_nt: TGTGCCAGCAGCTTAGACCGAGGCTACGAGCAGTACTTC

j_call: TRBJ2-2
d_call: TRBD1
clone_size: .
v_call: TRBV9
cdr3_aa: CASSVAGQGYELFF
cdr3_nt: TGTGCCAGCAGCGTAGCGGGACAGGGTTACGAGCTGTTTTTT

j_call: TRBJ1-2
d_call: .
clone_size: .
v_call: TRBV27
cdr3_aa: CASSPTEFGNYGYTF
cdr3_nt: TGTGCCAGCAGTCCTACGGAATTCGGGAACTATGGCTACACCTTC

j_call: TRBJ2-5
d_call: .
clone_size: .
v_call: TRBV7-6
cdr3_aa: CASSLSRPGREETQYF
cdr3_nt: TGTGCCAGCAGCTTATCTCGGCCGGGCAGGGAAGAGACCCAGTACTTC

j_call: TRBJ2-1
d_call: TRBD1
clone_size: .
v_call: TRBV6-5
cdr3_aa: CASSYSGTGVPHGQFF
cdr3_nt: TGTGCCAGCAGTTACTCGGGGACAGGGGTCCCCCATGGGCAGTTCTTC

j_call: TRBJ1-6
d_call: .
clone_size: .
v_call: TRBV6-1
cdr3_aa: CASSRQGTGDSPLHF
cdr3_nt: TGTGCCAGCAGTAGGCAGGGGACCGGGGATTCACCCCTCCACTTT

j_call: TRBJ1-3
d_call: .
clone_size: once
v_call: TRBV6-5
cdr3_aa: CASSYSLGENTIYF
cdr3_nt: TGTGCCAGCAGTTACTCGCTCGGGGAAAACACCATATATTTT

j_call: TRBJ2-5
d_call: TRBD2
clone_size: once
v_call: TRBV28
cdr3_aa: CASSLASGGIETQYF
cdr3_nt: TGTGCCAGCAGTTTGGCTAGCGGGGGTATCGAGACCCAGTACTTC

j_call: TRBJ2-2
d_call: .
clone_size: few
v_call: TRBV21-1
cdr3_aa: CASSKVERGVITGELFF
cdr3_nt: TGTGCCAGCAGCAAAGTCGAGCGGGGGGTTATCACCGGGGAGCTGTTTTTT

j_call: TRBJ1-1
d_call: TRBD1
clone_size: .
v_call: TRBV6-5
cdr3_aa: CASSYEDRDYTEAFF
cdr3_nt: TGTGCCAGCAGTTACGAGGACAGGGACTACACTGAAGCTTTCTTT

j_call: TRBJ2-3
d_call: TRBD2
clone_size: .
v_call: TRBV5-1
cdr3_aa: CASSLYGGADTQYF
cdr3_nt: TGCGCCAGCAGCTTGTACGGGGGGGCAGATACGCAGTATTTT

j_call: TRBJ2-2
d_call: .
clone_size: .
v_call: TRBV4-2
cdr3_aa: CASGGVNTGELFF
cdr3_nt: TGTGCCAGCGGCGGGGTGAACACCGGGGAGCTGTTTTTT

j_call: TRBJ2-1
d_call: TRBD2
clone_size: .
v_call: TRBV30
cdr3_aa: CAYTPSGGANEQFF
cdr3_nt: TGTGCCTACACACCGAGCGGGGGGGCGAATGAGCAGTTCTTC

j_call: TRBJ1-1
d_call: .
clone_size: .
v_call: TRBV5-4
cdr3_aa: CASSLYRQLPDVGAFF
cdr3_nt: TGTGCCAGCAGCCTATACCGACAGCTGCCAGACGTTGGGGCTTTCTTT

j_call: TRBJ1-1
d_call: .
clone_size: .
v_call: TRBV29-1
cdr3_aa: CSVRGADWNTEAFF
cdr3_nt: TGCAGCGTTCGGGGGGCAGATTGGAACACTGAAGCTTTCTTT

j_call: TRBJ1-2
d_call: .
clone_size: .
v_call: TRBV6-6
cdr3_aa: CASTTLGGGHYGYTF
cdr3_nt: TGTGCCAGCACCACTCTGGGCGGGGGCCACTATGGCTACACCTTC

j_call: TRBJ2-5
d_call: .
clone_size: .
v_call: TRBV12-2
cdr3_aa: CASRLAPAGQETQYF
cdr3_nt: TGTGCAAGTCGCTTAGCCCCCGCGGGGCAAGAGACCCAGTACTTC

j_call: TRBJ2-7
d_call: .
clone_size: .
v_call: TRBV28
cdr3_aa: CAARDILSYEQYF
cdr3_nt: TGTGCCGCCCGGGACATTCTCTCCTACGAGCAGTACTTC

j_call: TRBJ2-7
d_call: .
clone_size: .
v_call: TRBV4-1
cdr3_aa: CASSQGSPGYEQYF
cdr3_nt: TGCGCCAGCAGCCAGGGTAGTCCAGGCTACGAGCAGTACTTC

j_call: TRBJ2-5
d_call: .
clone_size: .
v_call: TRBV6-6
cdr3_aa: CASSPRGEETQYF
cdr3_nt: TGTGCCAGCAGTCCCCGGGGAGAAGAGACCCAGTACTTC

j_call: TRBJ1-4
d_call: .
clone_size: few
v_call: TRBV19
cdr3_aa: CASSEPSGPTNEKLFF
cdr3_nt: TGTGCCAGTAGTGAACCCTCAGGTCCAACTAATGAAAAACTGTTTTTT

j_call: TRBJ2-5
d_call: TRBD2
clone_size: .
v_call: TRBV7-9
cdr3_aa: CASSFAGEETQYF
cdr3_nt: TGTGCCAGCAGCTTTGCGGGGGAAGAGACCCAGTACTTC